Presented here are 27 T cell receptor beta chains from one specimen sequenced in a study of vaccination and CD4 T cells after COVID-19. Cultured CD4+ T cell DNA underwent sequencing with the Oncomine TCR Beta short-read assay. TCRdb reanalysed the PCR reads using MiXCR and keeps one entry per CDR3 protein. This table has about 15,000 distinct CDR3 sequences, 55% to 75% appearing once. No antigen has been assigned to these receptors. Described treatment: 10-day PBMC culture with coronavirus spike peptide pools or control peptides (ViraFEST assay). The sample comprised CD4+ T cells from blood, cultured in vitro. The receptor source for this set is a human donor who had recovered from COVID-19.

The chain is built from TRBV7-9 and TRBJ1-5; D call uncertain. The CDR3 is 15 amino acids. Trimming cost V 2 bases and J 5 bases, with 13 bases left between them. Germline lookup yields CDR1 SEHNR and CDR2 FQNEAQ (reference sequence). For the CDR3, the DNA is TGTGCCAGCAGCTTAAATTCTGGGTTTGATCAGCCCCAGCATTTT. It translates to CASSLNSGFDQPQHF.

This sequence joins TRBV20-1 and TRBJ2-3; D is ambiguous. CDR3 length: 14 residues. The V gene's germline CDR1 is DFQATT and CDR2 SNEGSKA (reference sequence). Trimming removed 1 base at V and 2 bases at J, with 10 bases between. The DNA for the CDR3 is TGCAGTGCTAGAGGGCTCAACCCCACAGATACGCAGTATTTT. This encodes CSARGLNPTDTQYF.

V gene TRBV6-1 combines with J gene TRBJ2-7; TRBD1 is a possible D gene (5 bases). The CDR3 is 15 residues long. In germline, CDR1 is MNHNS, CDR2 SASEGT. Trimming took off 5 bases at V and 1 base at J, with 15 bases between the two ends. CDR3 in amino acids: CASSTRVRGSYEQYF. DNA for the CDR3: TGTGCCAGCAGTACCAGGGTTAGAGGATCCTACGAGCAGTACTTC.

This clonotype has a handful of counts. The CDR3 DNA reads TGTGCCAGCAGTTACAGCTATGGCTACACCTTC. Translation: CASSYSYGYTF. This chain joins TRBV6-2 or TRBV6-3 and TRBJ1-2; no firm D call. The CDR3 length is 11 residues. The V gene's germline CDR1 is MNHEY and CDR2 SVGEGT. V lost 2 bases to trimming and J lost 4 bases, with 2 bases between them.

The V and J genes are TRBV5-5 and TRBJ1-1, with no clear D. The ends were cut back, 0 bases at V and 1 base at J, with 4 bases in the middle. The CDR3 contains 13 residues. Germline-derived CDR1 and CDR2 are SGHKS and YYEKEE (reference sequence). This CDR3 is CASSLAPNTEAFF. CDR3 nucleotide sequence: TGTGCCAGCAGCTTGGCACCGAACACTGAAGCTTTCTTT. Based on the CDR3 plus reference TRBV5-5 and TRBJ1-1, the full variable domain is DAGVTQSPTHLIKTRGQQVTLRCSPISGHKSVSWYQQVLGQGPQFIFQYYEKEERGRGNFPDRFSARQFPNYSSELNVNALLLGDSALYLCASSLAPNTEAFFGQGTRLTVV.

The chain has TRBV6-2 or TRBV6-3 and TRBJ1-3; D is unclear. The CDR3 has 13 amino acids. Looked up from germline, CDR1 is MNHEY and CDR2 is SVGEGT. V was clipped by 6 bases and J by 0 bases, with 6 bases between them. CDR3 loop: CASRKSSGNTIYF. The CDR3 coding sequence is TGTGCCAGCAGAAAGAGCTCTGGAAACACCATATATTTT.

The rearrangement uses TRBV20-1 and TRBJ1-1; D is perhaps TRBD1 (6 bases). The CDR3 spans 14 residues. V was trimmed by 5 bases and J by 3 bases, leaving 16 bases between them. CDR1 DFQATT and CDR2 SNEGSKA come from the germline V gene (reference sequence). The CDR3 DNA reads TGCAGTGCTGGGGGGGGACACGGATACACTGAAGCTTTCTTT. Encoded protein: CSAGGGHGYTEAFF.

This clonotype was detected only a few times. The chain links TRBV12-3 or TRBV12-4 to TRBJ1-5, with TRBD1 as a possible D gene (5 bases). Trimming shortened V by 5 bases and J by 2 bases, and 10 bases separated the two germline ends. The CDR3 is made up of 14 amino acids. The DNA for the CDR3 is TGTGCCAGCAGTAGGGACGGTGGCAATCAGCCCCAGCATTTT. Residues: CASSRDGGNQPQHF.

This clonotype appeared a few times. The J gene is TRBJ1-2, the V gene TRBV7-2, with D perhaps TRBD1 (6 bases). Per the germline V gene, CDR1 is SGHTA and CDR2 is FQGNSA. Trimming removed 1 base at V and 7 bases at J, with 13 bases between. There are 14 residues in the CDR3. CDR3 DNA: TGTGCCAGCAGCTTAGGGCTAATGGGGGCTGGCTACACCTTC. Translation: CASSLGLMGAGYTF.

This chain connects TRBV6-1 to TRBJ2-1; perhaps TRBD1 as D (5 bases). In germline, CDR1 is MNHNS, CDR2 SASEGT. The CDR3 covers 14 residues. V gave up 6 bases and J gave up 6 bases, with 15 bases separating them. For the CDR3, the DNA is TGTGCCAGCAGCCGACAGTCCCCGGGCAATGAGCAGTTCTTC. Protein sequence: CASSRQSPGNEQFF.

The chain has TRBV20-1 and TRBJ2-5; 7 nucleotides agree with TRBD2. CDR1 and CDR2 (germline): DFQATT, SNEGSKA (reference sequence). V shed 6 bases, J shed 4 bases, and the junction held 5 bases outside the gene matches. The CDR3 consists of 12 residues. This chain's CDR3 is CSAILASETQYF. The CDR3 DNA reads as TGCAGTGCCATACTAGCGTCAGAGACCCAGTACTTC.

The V gene is TRBV24-1, the J gene TRBJ1-5, with 8 bases matching TRBD1. Looked up from germline, CDR1 is KGHDR and CDR2 is SFDVKD. This CDR3 comprises 17 residues. With 1 base clipped from V and 4 bases from J, the junction kept 8 bases outside the gene matches. The CDR3, as DNA: TGTGCCACCAGTGATTTTATCCCTACAGGGGGTAATCAGCCCCAGCATTTT. Its translation: CATSDFIPTGGNQPQHF.

Concerning this clonotype: An end of the junction differs from the germline gene, which may be a read error. The chain joins TRBV7-7 to TRBJ2-3; the match to TRBD1 covers 9 bases. The CDR3 has 15 amino acids. The germline V gene encodes CDR1 SSHAT and CDR2 FNYEAQ (reference sequence). The DNA for the CDR3 is TGTGCTAGCAGCTCCGGACAGGGGTTCGCAGATACGCAGTATTTT. Translation: CASSSGQGFADTQYF. Using reference TRBV7-7 and TRBJ2-3 for the parts outside the CDR3, the full variable domain is GAGVSQSPRYKVTKRGQDVTLRCDPISSHATLYWYQQALGQGPEFLTYFNYEAQPDKSGLPSDRFSAERPEGSISTLTIQRTEQRDSAMYRCASSSGQGFADTQYFGPGTRLTVL.

The V gene is TRBV2, the J gene TRBJ2-1, with a tentative D call TRBD1 (5 bases). This CDR3 region has 12 residues. Germline V gene data show CDR1 as SNHLY and CDR2 as FYNNEI. Trimming removed 6 bases from V and 4 bases from J, with 7 bases in between. The CDR3 protein is CASRKGYNEQFF. The CDR3 DNA follows: TGTGCCAGCAGGAAGGGGTACAATGAGCAGTTCTTC.

This clonotype appeared a few times. The V call is TRBV27, the J call TRBJ1-1; TRBD1 agrees at 10 bases. Germline CDR1 MNHEY, CDR2 SMNVEV (reference sequence). Germline trimming cut 6 bases from V and 1 base from J; bases unmatched to any gene: 5. The CDR3 covers 15 residues. Here the CDR3 reads CASRGQGSPNTEAFF. As DNA, the CDR3 is TGTGCCAGCAGGGGACAGGGGTCCCCGAACACTGAAGCTTTCTTT.

The J gene is TRBJ1-1, the V gene TRBV12-3 or TRBV12-4, with no clear D. V gave up 1 base and J gave up 2 bases, with 8 bases separating them. The CDR3 runs 14 residues. The CDR3 spells CASSLEVSNTEAFF. The CDR3 nucleotides are TGTGCCAGCAGTTTAGAGGTGTCAAACACTGAAGCTTTCTTT.

This clonotype has just one count. This sequence joins TRBV6-2 or TRBV6-3 and TRBJ1-2; tentative D call: TRBD1 (5 bases). The CDR3 runs 13 residues. V lost 7 bases to trimming and J lost 3 bases, with 12 bases between them. CDR1 and CDR2 (germline): MNHEY, SVGEGT. The CDR3 DNA follows: TGTGCCAGCACCCCCGGCAGGGACTATGGCTACACCTTC. Encoded protein: CASTPGRDYGYTF.

This chain links TRBV27 with TRBJ2-7, with D uncertain. CDR1 is MNHEY, CDR2 SMNVEV, per germline (reference sequence). Trimming cost V 2 bases and J 1 base, with 6 bases left between them. The CDR3 contains 13 residues. CDR3 in amino acids: CASSLRVSYEQYF. The CDR3 nucleotides are TGTGCCAGCAGTTTACGAGTGTCCTACGAGCAGTACTTC.

This chain links TRBV6-2 or TRBV6-3 with TRBJ2-5; D is perhaps TRBD2 (6 bases). The CDR3 is made up of 14 amino acids. V was clipped by 6 bases and J by 4 bases, with 15 bases between them. The germline V gene encodes CDR1 MNHEY and CDR2 SVGEGT. CDR3 region: CASSPGEGLETQYF. The CDR3 DNA follows: TGTGCCAGCAGCCCGGGAGAGGGCTTAGAGACCCAGTACTTC.

The J gene is TRBJ1-2, the V gene TRBV7-2; the D gene is possibly TRBD1 (5 bases). The length of the CDR3 is 13 residues. Per the germline V gene, CDR1 is SGHTA and CDR2 is FQGNSA. The V and J ends lost 3 bases and 5 bases respectively, with 10 bases between them. The CDR3 DNA sequence: TGTGCCAGCAGCTTCGGACAAGAATATGGCTACACCTTC. This sequence encodes CASSFGQEYGYTF.

This clonotype has only a few counts. V usage is TRBV27 and J usage is TRBJ2-5; D is uncertain. Looked up from germline, CDR1 is MNHEY and CDR2 is SMNVEV (reference sequence). The CDR3 is 9 amino acids. The V and J ends lost 8 bases and 7 bases respectively, with 5 bases between them. The CDR3 DNA reads as TGTGCCAGCTCCCGGACCCAGTACTTC. It is translated as CASSRTQYF.

The chain combines TRBV5-4 with TRBJ2-2, with 8 bases that match TRBD2. This CDR3 comprises 17 residues. V gave up 5 bases and J gave up 4 bases; unmatched junction bases: 13. Per germline, CDR1 SGHNT and CDR2 YYREEE (reference sequence). The CDR3 DNA sequence: TGTGCCAGCAGTCGACCGGGGACTAGTTGGGGCACCGGGGAGCTGTTTTTT. Translated, it gives CASSRPGTSWGTGELFF.

This clonotype was observed a handful of times. This rearrangement joins TRBV12-3 or TRBV12-4 to TRBJ1-5; TRBD1 is a possible D gene (5 bases). The CDR3 runs 14 residues. V dropped 0 bases and J dropped 5 bases, with 8 bases sitting between them. CDR3 coding DNA: TGTGCCAGCAGTTTAGCGTCAGGGCATCAGCCCCAGCATTTT. Protein product: CASSLASGHQPQHF.

The J gene is TRBJ1-5, the V gene TRBV7-2; the match to TRBD1 covers 7 bases. The J segment lost 0 bases and the V segment lost 8 bases, leaving 10 bases of the junction unmatched. CDR1 is SGHTA and CDR2 is FQGNSA in the germline V gene. The CDR3 runs 16 residues. Here the CDR3 DNA reads TGTGCCAGCGGCCATAGACAGGGCTATAGCAATCAGCCCCAGCATTTT. It encodes CASGHRQGYSNQPQHF.

The V call is TRBV20-1, the J call TRBJ1-1, with a possible D match to TRBD1 (5 bases). CDR1 is DFQATT and CDR2 is SNEGSKA in the germline V gene (reference sequence). There are 13 residues in the CDR3. The CDR3 sequence: CSPVDTRGYEAFF. The CDR3 DNA is TGCAGCCCAGTGGACACTCGGGGGTATGAAGCTTTCTTT.

CDR3 in DNA: TGTGCCAGCAGGCGGACAGGGGGTGGCGGGGAGCTGTTTTTT. Protein: CASRRTGGGGELFF. The chain combines TRBV6-1 with TRBJ2-2; 10 bases are a match to TRBD1. The V and J ends lost 6 bases and 7 bases, in that order; junction bases with no gene match: 5. Germline CDR1 and CDR2: MNHNS and SASEGT. CDR3 length: 14 amino acids.

The chain carries TRBV19 and TRBJ1-2, with TRBD1 as a possible D gene (6 bases). CDR1 and CDR2 (germline): LNHDA, SQIVND (reference sequence). V was shortened by 5 bases and J by 4 bases, with 11 bases between the two germline ends. The CDR3 length is 13 residues. The CDR3 region is CASSADRSYGYTF. Here the CDR3 DNA reads TGTGCCAGTAGTGCGGACAGATCCTATGGCTACACCTTC. The complete variable domain, with remaining parts taken from reference TRBV19 and TRBJ1-2, reads DGGITQSPKYLFRKEGQNVTLSCEQNLNHDAMYWYRQDPGQGLRLIYYSQIVNDFQKGDIAEGYSVSREKKESFPLTVTSAQKNPTAFYLCASSADRSYGYTFGSGTRLTVV.